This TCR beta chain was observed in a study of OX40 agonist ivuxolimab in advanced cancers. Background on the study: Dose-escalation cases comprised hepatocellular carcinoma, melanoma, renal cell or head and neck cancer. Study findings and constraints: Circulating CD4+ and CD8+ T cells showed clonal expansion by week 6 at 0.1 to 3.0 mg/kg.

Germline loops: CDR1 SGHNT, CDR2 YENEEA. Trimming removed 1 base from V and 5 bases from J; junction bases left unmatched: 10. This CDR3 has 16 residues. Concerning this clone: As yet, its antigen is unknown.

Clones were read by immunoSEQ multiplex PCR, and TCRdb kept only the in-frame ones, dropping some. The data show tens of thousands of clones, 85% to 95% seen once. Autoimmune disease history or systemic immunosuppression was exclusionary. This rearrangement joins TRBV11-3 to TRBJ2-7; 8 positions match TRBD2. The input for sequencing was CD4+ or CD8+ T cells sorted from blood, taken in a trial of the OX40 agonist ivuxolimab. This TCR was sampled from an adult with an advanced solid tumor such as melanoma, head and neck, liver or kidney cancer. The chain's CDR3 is CASSLGPGLGVDEQYF. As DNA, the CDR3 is TGTGCCAGCAGCTTAGGTCCGGGACTAGGAGTAGACGAGCAGTACTTC.